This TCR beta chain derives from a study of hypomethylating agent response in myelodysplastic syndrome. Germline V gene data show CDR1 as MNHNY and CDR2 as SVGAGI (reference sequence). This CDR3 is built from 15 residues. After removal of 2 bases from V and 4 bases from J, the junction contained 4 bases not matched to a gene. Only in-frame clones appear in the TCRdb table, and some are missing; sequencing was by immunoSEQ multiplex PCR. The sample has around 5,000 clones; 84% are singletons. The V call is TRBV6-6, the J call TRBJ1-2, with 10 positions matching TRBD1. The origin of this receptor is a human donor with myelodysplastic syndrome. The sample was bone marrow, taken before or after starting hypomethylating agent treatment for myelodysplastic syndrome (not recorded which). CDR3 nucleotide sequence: TGTGCCAGCAGTTACGGGACAGGGGTTACCTATGGCTACACCTTC. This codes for CASSYGTGVTYGYTF.